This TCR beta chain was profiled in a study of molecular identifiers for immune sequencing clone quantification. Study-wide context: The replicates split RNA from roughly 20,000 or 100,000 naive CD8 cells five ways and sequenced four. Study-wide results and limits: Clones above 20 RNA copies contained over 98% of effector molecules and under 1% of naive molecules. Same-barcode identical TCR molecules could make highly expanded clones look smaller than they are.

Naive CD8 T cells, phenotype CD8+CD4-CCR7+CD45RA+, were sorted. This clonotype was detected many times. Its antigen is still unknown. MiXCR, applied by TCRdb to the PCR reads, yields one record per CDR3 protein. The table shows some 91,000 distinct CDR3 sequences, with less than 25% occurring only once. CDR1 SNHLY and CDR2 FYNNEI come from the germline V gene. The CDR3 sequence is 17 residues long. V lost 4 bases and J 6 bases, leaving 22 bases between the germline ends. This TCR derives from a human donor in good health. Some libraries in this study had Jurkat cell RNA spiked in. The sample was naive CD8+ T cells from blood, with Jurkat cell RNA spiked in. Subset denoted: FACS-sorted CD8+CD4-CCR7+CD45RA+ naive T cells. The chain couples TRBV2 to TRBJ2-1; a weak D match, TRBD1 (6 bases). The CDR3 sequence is CASSGDMEAGWFNEQFF. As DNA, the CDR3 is TGTGCCAGCAGTGGGGACATGGAGGCCGGGTGGTTCAATGAGCAGTTCTTC.